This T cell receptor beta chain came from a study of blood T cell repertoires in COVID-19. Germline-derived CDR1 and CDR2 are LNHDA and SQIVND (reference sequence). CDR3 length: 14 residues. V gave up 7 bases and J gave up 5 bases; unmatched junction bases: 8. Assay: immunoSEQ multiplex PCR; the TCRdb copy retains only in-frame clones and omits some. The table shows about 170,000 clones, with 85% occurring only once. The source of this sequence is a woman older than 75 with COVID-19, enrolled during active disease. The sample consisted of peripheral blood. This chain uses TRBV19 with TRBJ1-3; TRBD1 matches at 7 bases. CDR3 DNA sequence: TGTGCCAGTATCCCGAACAGGGGCAGAAACACCATATATTTT. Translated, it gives CASIPNRGRNTIYF. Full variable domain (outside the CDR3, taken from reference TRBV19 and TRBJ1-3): DGGITQSPKYLFRKEGQNVTLSCEQNLNHDAMYWYRQDPGQGLRLIYYSQIVNDFQKGDIAEGYSVSREKKESFPLTVTSAQKNPTAFYLCASIPNRGRNTIYFGEGSWLTVV.